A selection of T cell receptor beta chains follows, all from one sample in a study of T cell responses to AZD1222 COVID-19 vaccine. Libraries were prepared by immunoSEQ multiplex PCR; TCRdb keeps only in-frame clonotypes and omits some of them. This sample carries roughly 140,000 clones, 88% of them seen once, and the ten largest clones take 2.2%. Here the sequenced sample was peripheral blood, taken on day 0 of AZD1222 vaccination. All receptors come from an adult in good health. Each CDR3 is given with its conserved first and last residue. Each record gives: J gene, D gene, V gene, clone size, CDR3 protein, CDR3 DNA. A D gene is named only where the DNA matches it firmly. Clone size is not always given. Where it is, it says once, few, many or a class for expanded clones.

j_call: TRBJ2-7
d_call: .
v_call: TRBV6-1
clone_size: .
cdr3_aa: CASSDQPYEQYF
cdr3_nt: TGTGCCAGCAGTGATCAACCGTACGAGCAGTACTTC

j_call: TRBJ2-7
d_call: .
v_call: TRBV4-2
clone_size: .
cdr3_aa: CASSQAQQGSYEQYF
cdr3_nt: TGTGCCAGCAGCCAAGCGCAACAGGGCTCCTACGAGCAGTACTTC

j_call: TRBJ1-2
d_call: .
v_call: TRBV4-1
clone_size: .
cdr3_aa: CASSHSGPSNYGYTF
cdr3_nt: TGCGCCAGCAGCCACTCGGGACCGAGCAACTATGGCTACACCTTC

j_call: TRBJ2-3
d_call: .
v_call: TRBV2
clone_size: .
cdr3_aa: CAIRDPSTDTQYF
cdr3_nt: TGTGCCATCCGGGACCCAAGCACAGATACGCAGTATTTT

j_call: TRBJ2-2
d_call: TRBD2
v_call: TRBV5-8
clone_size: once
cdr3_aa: CASSLLGLESGELFF
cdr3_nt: TGTGCCAGCAGCTTGCTGGGACTAGAGTCCGGGGAGCTGTTTTTT

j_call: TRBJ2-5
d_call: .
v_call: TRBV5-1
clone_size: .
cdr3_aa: CASGPRRRETQYF
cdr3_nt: TGCGCCAGCGGCCCCAGGCGGCGGGAGACCCAGTACTTC

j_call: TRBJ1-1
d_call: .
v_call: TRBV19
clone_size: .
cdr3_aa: CASSMKVNTEAFF
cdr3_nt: TGTGCCAGTAGTATGAAAGTGAACACTGAAGCTTTCTTT

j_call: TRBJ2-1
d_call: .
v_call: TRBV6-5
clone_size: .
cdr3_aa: CASQTGTAIQFF
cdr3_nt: TGTGCCAGCCAAACGGGGACTGCGATACAGTTCTTC

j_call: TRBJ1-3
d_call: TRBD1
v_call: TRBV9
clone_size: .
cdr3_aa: CASSVAGGGNTIYF
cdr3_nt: TGTGCCAGCAGCGTAGCAGGGGGTGGAAACACCATATATTTT

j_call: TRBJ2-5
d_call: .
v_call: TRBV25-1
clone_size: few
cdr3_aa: CASSELTGWVTQETQYF
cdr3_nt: TGTGCCAGCAGTGAGCTTACAGGCTGGGTTACTCAAGAGACCCAGTACTTC

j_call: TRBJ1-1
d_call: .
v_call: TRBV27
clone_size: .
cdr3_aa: CASSLSRTAREAFF
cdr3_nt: TGTGCCAGCAGTTTATCGCGGACCGCCCGTGAAGCTTTCTTT

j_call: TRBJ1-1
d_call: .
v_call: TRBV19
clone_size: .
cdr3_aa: CASIEGRLNTEAFF
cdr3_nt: TGTGCCAGTATAGAGGGACGGCTGAACACTGAAGCTTTCTTT

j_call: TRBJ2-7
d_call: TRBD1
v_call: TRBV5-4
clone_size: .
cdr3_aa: CASSPAGQGSYEQYF
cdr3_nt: TGTGCCAGCAGCCCCGCCGGACAGGGCTCCTACGAGCAGTACTTC

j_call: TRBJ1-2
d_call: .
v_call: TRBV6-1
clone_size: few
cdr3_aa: CASSEGTEARGYTF
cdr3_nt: TGTGCCAGCAGTGAAGGAACGGAAGCGAGGGGCTACACCTTC

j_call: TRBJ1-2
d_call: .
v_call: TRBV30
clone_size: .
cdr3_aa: CALRGNTF
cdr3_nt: TGTGCCCTTCGGGGGAACACCTTC

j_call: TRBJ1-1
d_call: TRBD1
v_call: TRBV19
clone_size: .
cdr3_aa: CASSIDREGAVTEAFF
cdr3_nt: TGTGCCAGTAGTATAGATCGCGAGGGGGCGGTCACTGAAGCTTTCTTT

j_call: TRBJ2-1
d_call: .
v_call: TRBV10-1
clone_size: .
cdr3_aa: CASSESISSEKKGDNEQFF
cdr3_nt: TGCGCCAGCAGTGAGTCGATTAGCTCCGAAAAAAAGGGTGATAATGAGCAGTTCTTC

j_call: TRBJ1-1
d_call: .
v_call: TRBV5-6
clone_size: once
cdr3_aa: CASSLTSGNTEAFF
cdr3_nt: TGTGCCAGCAGCTTGACCTCAGGGAACACTGAAGCTTTCTTT

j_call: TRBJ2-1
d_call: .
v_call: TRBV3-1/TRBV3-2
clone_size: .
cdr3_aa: CASSQVRGEQFF
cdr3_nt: TGTGCCAGCAGCCAGGTTAGGGGTGAGCAGTTCTTC

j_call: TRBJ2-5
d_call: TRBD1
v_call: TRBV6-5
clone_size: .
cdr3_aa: CASSYRGQGARETQYF
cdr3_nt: TGTGCCAGCAGTTACCGGGGACAGGGGGCAAGAGAGACCCAGTACTTC

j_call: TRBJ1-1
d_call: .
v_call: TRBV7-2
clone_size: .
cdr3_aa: CASSQSIGSNTEAFF
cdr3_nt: TGTGCCAGCAGCCAGAGTATCGGCTCCAACACTGAAGCTTTCTTT

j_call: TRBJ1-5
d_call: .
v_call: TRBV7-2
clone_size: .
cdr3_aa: CASSLASGYNQPQHF
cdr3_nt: TGTGCCAGCAGCTTAGCCTCAGGATACAATCAGCCCCAGCATTTT

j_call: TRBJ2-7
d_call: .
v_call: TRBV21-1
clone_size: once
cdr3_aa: CAIGAGTGGTYEQYF
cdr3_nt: TGTGCCATCGGAGCGGGCACAGGGGGCACCTACGAGCAGTACTTC

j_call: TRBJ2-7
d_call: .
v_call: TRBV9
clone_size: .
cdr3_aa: CASSPTPKNSYEQYF
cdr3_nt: TGTGCCAGCAGCCCGACCCCAAAAAATTCCTACGAGCAGTACTTC

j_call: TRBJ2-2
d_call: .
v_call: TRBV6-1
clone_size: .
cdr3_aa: CASSESAIPNTGELFF
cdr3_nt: TGTGCCAGCAGTGAATCCGCAATTCCGAACACCGGGGAGCTGTTTTTT

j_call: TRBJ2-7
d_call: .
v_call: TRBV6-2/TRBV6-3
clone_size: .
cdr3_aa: CASSWPGPGGEQYF
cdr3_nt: TGTGCCAGCAGTTGGCCGGGACCCGGAGGGGAGCAGTACTTC

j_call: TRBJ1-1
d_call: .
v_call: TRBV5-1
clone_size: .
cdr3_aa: CASSLVARTEAFF
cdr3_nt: TGCGCCAGCAGCTTGGTGGCCAGGACTGAAGCTTTCTTT

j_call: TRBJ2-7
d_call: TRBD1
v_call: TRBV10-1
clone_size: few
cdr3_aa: CASSEGTGGYEQYF
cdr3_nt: TGCGCCAGCAGTGAAGGGACAGGGGGTTACGAGCAGTACTTC

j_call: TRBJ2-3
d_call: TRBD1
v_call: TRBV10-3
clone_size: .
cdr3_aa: CAISPGGDRDTQYF
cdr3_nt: TGTGCCATCAGTCCAGGGGGCGATCGGGATACGCAGTATTTT

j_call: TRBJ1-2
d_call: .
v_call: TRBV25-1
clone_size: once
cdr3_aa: CASSPGLFGSGYTF
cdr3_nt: TGTGCCAGCAGCCCGGGCTTATTTGGATCGGGCTACACCTTC

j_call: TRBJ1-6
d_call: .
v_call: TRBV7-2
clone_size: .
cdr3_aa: CASSLRAGSFGSPLHF
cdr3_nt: TGTGCCAGCAGCTTAAGAGCAGGTTCCTTTGGTTCACCCCTCCACTTT

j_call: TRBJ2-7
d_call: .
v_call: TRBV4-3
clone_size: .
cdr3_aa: CASSRLASGAYEQYF
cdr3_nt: TGCGCCAGCAGCCGCCTGGCCAGTGGGGCCTACGAGCAGTACTTC

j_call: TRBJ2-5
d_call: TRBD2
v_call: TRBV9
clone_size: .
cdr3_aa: CASSHPHGEHRGEETQYF
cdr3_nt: TGTGCCAGCAGCCATCCCCACGGGGAACACCGGGGGGAAGAGACCCAGTACTTC

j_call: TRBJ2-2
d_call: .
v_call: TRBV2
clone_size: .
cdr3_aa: CASSGFREGTGELFF
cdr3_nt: TGTGCCAGCAGTGGGTTCAGGGAAGGCACCGGGGAGCTGTTTTTT

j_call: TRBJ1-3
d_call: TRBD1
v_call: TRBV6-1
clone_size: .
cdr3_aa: CASSAIRDRGGNTIYF
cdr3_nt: TGTGCCAGCAGTGCTATCCGGGACAGGGGTGGGAACACCATATATTTT

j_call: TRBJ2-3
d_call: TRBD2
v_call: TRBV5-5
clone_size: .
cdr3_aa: CASSLRLAGTDTQYF
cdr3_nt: TGTGCCAGCAGCTTGAGACTAGCGGGCACAGATACGCAGTATTTT